This TCR beta chain was identified during a study of PD-1 blockade in classical Hodgkin lymphoma. Many counts were recorded for this clone. CDR1 LGHNT and CDR2 FRNRAP come from the germline V gene. V was trimmed by 5 bases and J by 8 bases, leaving 7 bases between them. This CDR3 region has 11 residues. Libraries were prepared by immunoSEQ multiplex PCR; TCRdb keeps only in-frame clonotypes and omits some of them. The data show around 45,000 clones, with 71% seen just once and approximately 3% held by the top ten. Every patient experienced relapse after autologous stem cell transplantation, and brentuximab vedotin exposure varied.

The input for sequencing was peripheral blood mononuclear cells (PBMCs), taken at baseline. This receptor was taken from a human donor with classical Hodgkin lymphoma. The chain uses TRBV12-5 and TRBJ2-1, with D maybe TRBD2 (5 bases). CDR3: CASGSGYEQFF. The CDR3 nucleotides read TGTGCTAGTGGTAGCGGCTATGAGCAGTTCTTC.